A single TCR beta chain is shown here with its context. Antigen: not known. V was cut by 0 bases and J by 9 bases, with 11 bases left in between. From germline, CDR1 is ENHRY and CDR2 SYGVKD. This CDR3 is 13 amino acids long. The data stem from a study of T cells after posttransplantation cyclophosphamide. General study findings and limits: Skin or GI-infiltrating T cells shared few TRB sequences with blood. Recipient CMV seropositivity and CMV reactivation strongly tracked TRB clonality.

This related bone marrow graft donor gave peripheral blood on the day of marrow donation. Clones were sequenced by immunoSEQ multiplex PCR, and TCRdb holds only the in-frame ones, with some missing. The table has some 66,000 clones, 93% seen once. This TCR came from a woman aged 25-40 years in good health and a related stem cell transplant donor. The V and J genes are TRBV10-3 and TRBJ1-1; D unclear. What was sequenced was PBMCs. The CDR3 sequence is CAISESTRGQAFF. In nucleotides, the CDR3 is TGTGCCATCAGTGAGTCCACACGGGGTCAAGCTTTCTTT.